The entry below gives a single T cell receptor beta chain sequence along with its context. Its antigen is currently unknown. The data were taken from a study of T-cell memory formation after mild COVID-19. Study-level background: In these data, TCR clusters were largely donor specific. Study-level results: There was a balanced CD4/CD8 profile in clones contracting day 15 to 85, and later expanders leaned CD4+.

Unmatched junction bases numbered 8, after V lost 5 bases and J lost 1 base. Germline V gene sequence: CDR1 SGHRS, CDR2 YFSETQ. This CDR3 spans 18 amino acids. Constant-segment primers and 5'RACE yielded cDNA libraries for TCR alpha and TCR beta, each carrying sample barcodes and UMIs. TCRdb re-derived calls from the 5' RACE reads in MiXCR, one entry per CDR3 protein. The repertoire holds about 560,000 distinct CDR3 sequences, with around 17% as singletons. The chain links TRBV5-1 to TRBJ2-2, with 13 bases identical to TRBD2. The clonotype originates from an adult woman who had mild COVID-19 (a few samples of this study predate the infection). Cell type and time point are not known. What was sequenced was PBMCs or a T cell subset sorted from them (not recorded which). CDR3 DNA: TGCGCCAGCAGGCCTCGGACTAGCGGGAGCCAGAACACCGGGGAGCTGTTTTTT. As protein: CASRPRTSGSQNTGELFF.